This T cell receptor (beta chain) was sequenced in a study of T-cell reconstitution after alpha-beta-depleted transplantation in children. This clonotype was picked up many times. Molecular barcoding with unique molecular identifiers was used for the TCRbeta library. Using its own MiXCR run on the PCR reads, TCRdb lists one record per CDR3 protein. Counted here are hundreds of thousands of distinct CDR3 sequences, around 17% occurring once; the ten biggest clones make up approximately 1.1%. Germline V gives CDR1 DFQATT, CDR2 SNEGSKA (reference sequence). V was trimmed by 5 bases and J by 7 bases, leaving 17 bases between them. This CDR3 region has 13 residues.

The origin of this receptor is a human donor who donated a stem cell graft to a child with acute myeloid leukemia. Material: PBMCs from the stem cell graft donor, obtained from the stem cell graft. The chain links TRBV20-1 to TRBJ1-1; D remains unclear. The CDR3 loop reads CSAGEGRVNEAFF. The CDR3 nucleotides read TGCAGTGCTGGCGAAGGGAGGGTAAATGAAGCTTTCTTT.